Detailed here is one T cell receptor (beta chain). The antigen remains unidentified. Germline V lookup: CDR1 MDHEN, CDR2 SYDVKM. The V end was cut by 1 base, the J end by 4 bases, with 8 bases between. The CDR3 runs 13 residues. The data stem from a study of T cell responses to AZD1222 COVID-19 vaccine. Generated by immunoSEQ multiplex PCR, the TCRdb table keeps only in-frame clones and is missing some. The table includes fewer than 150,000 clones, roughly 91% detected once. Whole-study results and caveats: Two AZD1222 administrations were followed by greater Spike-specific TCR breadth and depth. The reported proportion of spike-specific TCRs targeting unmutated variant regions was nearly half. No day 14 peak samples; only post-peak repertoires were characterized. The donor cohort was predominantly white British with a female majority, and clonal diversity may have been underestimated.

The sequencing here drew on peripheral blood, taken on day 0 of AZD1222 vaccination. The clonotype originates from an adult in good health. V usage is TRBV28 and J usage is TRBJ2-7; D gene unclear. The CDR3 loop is CASSLFQKYEQYF. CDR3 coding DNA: TGTGCCAGCAGTTTATTTCAGAAATACGAGCAGTACTTC.